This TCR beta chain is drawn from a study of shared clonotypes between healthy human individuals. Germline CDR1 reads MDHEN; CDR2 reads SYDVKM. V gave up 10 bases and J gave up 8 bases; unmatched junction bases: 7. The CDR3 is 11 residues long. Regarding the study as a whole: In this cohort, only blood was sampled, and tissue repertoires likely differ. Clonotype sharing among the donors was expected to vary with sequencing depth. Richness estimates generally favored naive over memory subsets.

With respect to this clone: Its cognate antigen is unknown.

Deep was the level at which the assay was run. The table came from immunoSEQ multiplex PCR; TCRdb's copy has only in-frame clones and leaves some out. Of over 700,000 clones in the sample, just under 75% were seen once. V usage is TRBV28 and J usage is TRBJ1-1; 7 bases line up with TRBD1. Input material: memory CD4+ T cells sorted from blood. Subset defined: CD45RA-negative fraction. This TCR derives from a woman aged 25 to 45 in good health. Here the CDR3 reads CATNQGVEAFF. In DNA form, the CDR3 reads TGTGCCACCAACCAGGGGGTAGAAGCTTTCTTT.